The clone carrying this T cell receptor delta chain was seen a few times. The antigen is undetermined. The sorted cells were CD3+ Vdelta1+ Vdelta2- thymocytes from alphabeta-depleted thymus. Sorted Vdelta1+ thymocytes were about 96% to 99.6% pure. Trimming left V 7 bases short and J 0 bases short, with 27 bases between. The CDR3 length is 19 residues. Germline CDR1 and CDR2: TSWWSYY and QGS. The data belong to a study of Vδ1+ human thymocytes. RNA was extracted from the cells and then reverse transcribed. CDR3 amplicons came from multiplex PCR with pooled V-gene forward and constant-region reverse primers. TCRdb called clones from the multiplex PCR reads again using CATT. Of roughly 76,000 delta-chain clones in the sample, around 32% were seen once. Findings of the study overall: Approximately 20% of thymic delta-chain sequences were Vdelta2, with few Vdelta3, unlike blood Vdelta1+ controls. In the thymus, TRG and TRD repertoires looked highly polyclonal with Gaussian CDR3 lengths.

The TCR was taken from a boy in the first two years of life who had congenital heart surgery. The source material was Vdelta1+ gamma-delta thymocytes from the thymus. Subset in this sample: FACS-sorted CD3+ TCRalphabeta- TCRVdelta1+ TCRVdelta2- thymocytes. V and J are TRDV1 and TRDJ1; D possibly corresponds to TRDD3 (6 bases). The CDR3 DNA reads TGTGCTCTTGAGGGCCCACAGTTCCCACTCCTGGGGTACACCGATAAACTCATCTTT. This gives the protein CALEGPQFPLLGYTDKLIF.